Following are 3 T cell receptor beta chains from one sample sequenced in a study of CD8+CD57+ T cells in acquired aplastic anemia. Researchers used genomic DNA as the template to profile TCR beta VDJ and CDR3. Each CDR3 protein gets one entry after TCRdb re-called the reads with MiXCR. Of 200,000 or so distinct CDR3 sequences in the sample, 65% were seen once. In patients chosen for sequencing, flow cytometry had shown CD8+CD57+ cell expansion. The sequenced sample consisted of sorted CD4+, CD8+, or CD8+CD57+ T cells (not recorded which) from PBMCs. All receptors derive from a human donor with aplastic anemia.

This clonotype was seen a handful of times. This chain links TRBV7-9 with TRBJ2-7; 8 bases are a match to TRBD1. The trim removed 4 bases at V and 5 bases at J, leaving 7 bases unmatched. This CDR3 spans 14 amino acids. Germline V gene lookup returns CDR1 SEHNR and CDR2 FQNEAQ (reference sequence). In DNA form, the CDR3 reads TGTGCCAGCAGCTGGGGGGACAGGCCAAACGAGCAGTACTTC. It yields the protein CASSWGDRPNEQYF.

The rearrangement joins TRBV19 to TRBJ1-1, with D possibly TRBD1 on 5 matching bases. V was cut by 11 bases and J by 7 bases, with 17 bases left in between. Germline loops: CDR1 LNHDA, CDR2 SQIVND (reference sequence). The CDR3 contains 12 residues. The CDR3 DNA reads TGTGCCGCCTCAAGGGAGGGGAGTGAAGCTTTCTTT. Amino acids: CAASREGSEAFF.

The rearrangement links TRBV15 to TRBJ1-1; D not resolved. Germline CDR1 LNHNV, CDR2 YYDKDF (reference sequence). V gave up 3 bases and J gave up 1 base, with 12 bases separating them. The CDR3 extends over 15 amino acids. CDR3 nucleotide sequence: TGTGCCACCAGCAGCTCCGGGTCGGGGAACACTGAAGCTTTCTTT. This codes for CATSSSGSGNTEAFF.